Given below is one TCR beta chain in context. How the authors handled the data: Reference gene primer amplification gave estimated nucleated cell counts. The data were produced by immunoSEQ multiplex PCR, yet TCRdb's version contains in-frame clones alone and is incomplete. V and J calls and clone size are given by that table; D and trimming were obtained from the DNA. The table has approximately 49,000 clones, roughly 87% seen once. The CDR3 totals 16 residues. CDR1 and CDR2 from the germline V gene are MNHEY and SMNVEV (reference sequence). V shed 5 bases and J 6 bases; nucleotides not matched to a gene: 12. The data stem from a study of blood T cell repertoires in COVID-19. Study information: Samples taken during acute and convalescent COVID-19 were collected in the United States, Italy and Spain. T cells, B-cell-depleted T cells, or PBMCs provided the cDNA or gDNA that served as material.

The chain couples TRBV27 to TRBJ2-1, with 8 bases matching TRBD1. Sequencing input: peripheral blood. The TCR originated in a man between 45 and 60 years old with active COVID-19. The DNA of the CDR3 is TGTGCCAGCAGTCTCCGAACCGGGACAGGTACCAATGAGCAGTTCTTC. Translating gives CASSLRTGTGTNEQFF.